The 20 T cell receptor beta chains below were found in one sample sequenced in a study of shared clonotypes between healthy human individuals. Measured with immunoSEQ multiplex PCR; TCRdb has only the in-frame clones, and not every one. The data show 450,000 to 500,000 clones, 76% seen once. Sequencing was done on a sample of PBMCs. These receptors were obtained from a woman in her forties in good health. Some clones in this sample may be carry-over from other donors' samples.

The rearrangement uses TRBV6-1 and TRBJ2-2; maybe TRBD1 (5 bases). V was pared by 5 bases and J by 5 bases, with 15 bases between. CDR1 is MNHNS and CDR2 is SASEGT in the germline V gene. This CDR3 has 15 residues. CDR3 DNA: TGTGCCAGCAGTAACCCAGGGTTCGGAACCGGGGAGCTGTTTTTT. As protein: CASSNPGFGTGELFF.

As to this clone: A far larger clone is just one base off, so this is likely a read error. V usage is TRBV20-1 and J usage is TRBJ2-5, with D perhaps TRBD1 or TRBD2 (6 bases each). The CDR3 length is 11 residues. The germline gives CDR1 DFQATT, CDR2 SNEGSKA (reference sequence). CDR3 sequence reads: CNARRGETQYF. In nucleotides, the CDR3 is TGCAATGCCAGGAGGGGGGAGACCCAGTACTTC.

The chain carries TRBV7-2 and TRBJ2-5; possible D gene TRBD2, 6 bases. From germline, CDR1 is SGHTA and CDR2 FQGNSA. The V and J ends lost 4 bases and 7 bases respectively, with 10 bases between them. The CDR3 length is 12 residues. CDR3 DNA: TGTGCCAGCAGCTCCCCCGGGGGGACCCAGTACTTC. Translating it yields CASSSPGGTQYF.

On this clone: It may be a read error: a sequence one base away is much more abundant. The chain links TRBV29-1 to TRBJ1-4; TRBD1 matches 7 bases. Looked up from germline, CDR1 is SQVTM and CDR2 is ANQGSEA. The CDR3 is 13 residues long. CDR3 DNA sequence: TGCGGCGTCACAGGGGTTACTAATGAAAAACTGTTTTTT. It translates to CGVTGVTNEKLFF.

There are many counts of this clone. The rearrangement uses TRBV2 and TRBJ1-2; TRBD1 agrees at 8 bases. The V and J ends lost 1 base and 4 bases, in that order; junction bases with no gene match: 2. Germline V gene data show CDR1 as SNHLY and CDR2 as FYNNEI. The CDR3 contains 14 residues. CDR3 amino acids: CASSEDRGAYGYTF. In DNA, the CDR3 is TGTGCCAGCAGTGAAGACAGGGGGGCCTATGGCTACACCTTC.

V and J are TRBV7-9 and TRBJ2-1; possible D gene TRBD1, 6 bases. The germline V and J ends were trimmed by 5 bases and 3 bases, with 14 bases remaining between them. CDR1 and CDR2 from the germline V gene are SEHNR and FQNEAQ (reference sequence). The CDR3 is 15 amino acids. The DNA for the CDR3 is TGTGCCAGCAGCAACGACAGGTCCCGCTACAATGAGCAGTTCTTC. The encoded protein is CASSNDRSRYNEQFF.

The sample holds a few counts of this clone. The V call is TRBV6-5, the J call TRBJ2-7, with TRBD1 matching 9 bases. The V segment lost 2 bases and the J segment 5 bases; nucleotides outside the gene matches: 10. From germline, CDR1 is MNHEY and CDR2 SVGAGI. The CDR3 covers 16 residues. The chain's CDR3 is CASSYRYNRGLNEQYF. In nucleotides, the CDR3 is TGTGCCAGCAGTTACCGCTACAACAGGGGGCTCAACGAGCAGTACTTC.

The chain is built from TRBV5-4 and TRBJ1-4, with 9 nucleotides matching TRBD1. The CDR3 extends over 15 amino acids. Trimming removed 0 bases from V and 8 bases from J; junction bases left unmatched: 5. Per germline, CDR1 SGHNT and CDR2 YYREEE (reference sequence). CDR3 in DNA: TGTGCCAGCAGCTTGGGGACAGGGGTTAGAGAAAAACTGTTTTTT. Its translation is CASSLGTGVREKLFF.

The table lists this clone with many counts. The chain recombines TRBV2 with TRBJ1-1, with no clear D. This CDR3 is 13 amino acids long. V was cut by 7 bases and J by 1 base, with 10 bases left in between. In germline, CDR1 is SNHLY, CDR2 FYNNEI. This chain's CDR3 is CASTQQPNTEAFF. The CDR3 bases are TGTGCCAGCACCCAACAGCCGAACACTGAAGCTTTCTTT.

For this clone: The same CDR3 is also encoded by other DNA sequences in this sample. This chain joins TRBV2 and TRBJ2-7; D remains unclear. This CDR3 has 11 residues. Germline CDR1 is SNHLY and CDR2 is FYNNEI. Trimming shortened V by 8 bases and J by 3 bases, and 8 bases separated the two germline ends. The CDR3 reads CASSSLYEQYF. CDR3 DNA: TGTGCCAGCTCCTCCCTCTACGAGCAGTACTTC.

This clone has only one observation. The chain combines TRBV2 with TRBJ2-1; 14 bases are shared with TRBD2. V trimming: 5 bases; J trimming: 9 bases; junction bases outside the gene matches: 6. The CDR3 runs 15 residues. The germline gives CDR1 SNHLY, CDR2 FYNNEI. The CDR3 DNA reads as TGTGCCAGCAGTCTGGGACTAGCGGGAGAGGCTGAGCAGTTCTTC. Residues: CASSLGLAGEAEQFF.

This chain joins TRBV30 and TRBJ1-2; D may be TRBD1 (6 bases). V was pared by 4 bases and J by 4 bases, with 13 bases between. Germline V gene data show CDR1 as GTSNPN and CDR2 as SVGIG (reference sequence). The CDR3 length is 13 residues. The CDR3 loop reads CAWTTGGPYGYTF. The CDR3 bases are TGTGCCTGGACCACCGGGGGGCCCTATGGCTACACCTTC.

CDR3 amino acids: CASSRGVAAGAGEETQYF. In nucleotides, the CDR3 is TGTGCCAGCAGCCGAGGGGTTGCAGCGGGAGCCGGAGAGGAGACCCAGTACTTC. The chain uses TRBV5-4 and TRBJ2-5; 8 bases match TRBD2. Trimming cost V 4 bases and J 5 bases; bases outside gene matches: 19. There are 18 residues in the CDR3. CDR1 and CDR2 (germline): SGHNT, YYREEE (reference sequence). The whole variable domain, remainder taken from reference TRBV5-4 and TRBJ2-5, is ETGVTQSPTHLIKTRGQQVTLRCSSQSGHNTVSWYQQALGQGPQFIFQYYREEENGRGNFPPRFSGLQFPNYSSELNVNALELDDSALYLCASSRGVAAGAGEETQYFGPGTRLLVL.

DNA for the CDR3: TGCGCCAGCAGTACAGGGGGCCCCAATGAGCAGTTCTTC. Translated, it gives CASSTGGPNEQFF. The chain carries TRBV5-1 and TRBJ2-1; 9 nucleotides agree with TRBD1. This CDR3 has 13 amino acids. Germline assignment: CDR1 SGHRS and CDR2 YFSETQ. V was pared by 5 bases and J by 6 bases, with 3 bases of the junction left unmatched.

The J gene is TRBJ2-5, the V gene TRBV18, with D unclear. The V gene lost 2 bases and the J gene lost 5 bases, with 6 bases spanning the gap. CDR1 KGHSH and CDR2 LQKENI come from the germline V gene. The CDR3 has 12 residues. CDR3 region: CASSPSHETQYF. CDR3 sequence (DNA): TGTGCCAGCTCACCAAGCCATGAGACCCAGTACTTC.

V usage is TRBV7-9 and J usage is TRBJ2-1; 15 bases are shared with TRBD2. V was pared by 4 bases and J by 6 bases, with 7 bases of the junction left unmatched. The CDR3 has 17 amino acids. CDR1 SEHNR and CDR2 FQNEAQ come from the germline V gene (reference sequence). CDR3 in amino acids: CASSSGTSGRLVNEQFF. The CDR3 region has the DNA TGTGCCAGCAGCTCCGGGACTAGCGGGAGGCTTGTCAATGAGCAGTTCTTC.

Regarding this clone: Sequence at one end of the junction differs from germline and may be a read error. This sequence joins TRBV28 and TRBJ2-5; D is undetermined. Germline-derived CDR1 and CDR2 are MDHEN and SYDVKM. The CDR3 length is 14 residues. Here the CDR3 reads CASSFSGPQETRYF. The CDR3 DNA sequence: TGTGCCAGCAGTTTTTCGGGCCCCCAAGAGACCCGGTACTTC.

The rearrangement uses TRBV19 and TRBJ1-2; D not resolved. Trimming took off 3 bases at V and 4 bases at J, with 9 bases between the two ends. Germline CDR1 reads LNHDA; CDR2 reads SQIVND (reference sequence). The CDR3 is 13 residues long. The CDR3 sequence: CASSMSGGYGYTF. In DNA, the CDR3 is TGTGCCAGTAGTATGTCAGGTGGCTATGGCTACACCTTC.

The chain couples TRBV5-1 to TRBJ2-7, with TRBD2 matching 10 bases. The CDR3 is 14 residues long. V lost 4 bases and J lost 4; bases outside the gene matches: 5. Germline V gene data show CDR1 as SGHRS and CDR2 as YFSETQ. The CDR3 region is CASSRGLARYEQYF. The CDR3 coding sequence is TGCGCCAGCAGCAGGGGACTAGCGCGGTACGAGCAGTACTTC.

The chain joins TRBV19 to TRBJ2-5, with D possibly TRBD2 on 6 matching bases. The CDR3 consists of 13 residues. From germline, CDR1 is LNHDA and CDR2 SQIVND (reference sequence). Trimming shortened V by 6 bases and J by 2 bases, and 10 bases separated the two germline ends. CDR3 sequence (DNA): TGTGCCAGTAGCACGGGAGTTCAAGAGACCCAGTACTTC. Translating gives CASSTGVQETQYF.